This T cell receptor (beta chain) comes out of a study of cytomegalovirus exposure and HLA in healthy donors. Whole-study context: Earlier findings included some 120 million unique TCR beta sequences obtained from around 180 million T cells.

Germline V gene data show CDR1 as MNHNS and CDR2 as SASEGT. The CDR3 totals 16 residues. V gave up 4 bases and J gave up 2 bases, with 15 bases separating them. The PCR had 60 Vbeta and 13 Jbeta primers. TCRdb's table, derived via immunoSEQ multiplex PCR, lists solely in-frame clones and lacks some. The data hold 150,000 or so clones, with roughly 88% observed a single time. The receptor's source is a man between 18 and 29 years old in good health and CMV-seropositive. Sequenced input: PBMCs. The V call is TRBV6-1, the J call TRBJ1-5, with D unresolved. CDR3 sequence (DNA): TGTGCCAGCAGTGGCCCCATCGGAGGCGGCAATCAGCCCCAGCATTTT. This translates into CASSGPIGGGNQPQHF.